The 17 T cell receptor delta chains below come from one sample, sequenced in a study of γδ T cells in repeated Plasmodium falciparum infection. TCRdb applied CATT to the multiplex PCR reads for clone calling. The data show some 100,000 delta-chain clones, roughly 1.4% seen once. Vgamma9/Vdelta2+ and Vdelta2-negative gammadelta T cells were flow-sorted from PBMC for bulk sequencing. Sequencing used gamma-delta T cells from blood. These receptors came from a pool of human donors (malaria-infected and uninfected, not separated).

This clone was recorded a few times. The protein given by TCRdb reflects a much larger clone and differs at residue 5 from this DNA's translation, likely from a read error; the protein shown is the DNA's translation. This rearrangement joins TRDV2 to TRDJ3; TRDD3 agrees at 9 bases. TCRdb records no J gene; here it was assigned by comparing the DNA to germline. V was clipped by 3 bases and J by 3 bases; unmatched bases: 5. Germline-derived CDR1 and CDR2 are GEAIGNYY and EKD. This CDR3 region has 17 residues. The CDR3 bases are TGTGCCTGTGACTCCGTACTGGGGGACTGGGACACCCGACAGATGTTTTTC. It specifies CACDSVLGDWDTRQMFF.

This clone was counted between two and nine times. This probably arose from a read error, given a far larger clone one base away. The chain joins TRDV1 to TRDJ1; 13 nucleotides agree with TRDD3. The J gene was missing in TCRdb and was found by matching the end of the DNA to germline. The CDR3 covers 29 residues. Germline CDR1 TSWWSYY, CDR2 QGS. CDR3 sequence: CALGDQPPTFLPLPTVLGDTRMSRGKLIF. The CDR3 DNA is TGTGCTCTAGGGGACCAACCACCGACCTTCCTACCTCTACCGACCGTACTGGGGGATACGCGTATGTCCCGCGGTAAACTCATCTTT.

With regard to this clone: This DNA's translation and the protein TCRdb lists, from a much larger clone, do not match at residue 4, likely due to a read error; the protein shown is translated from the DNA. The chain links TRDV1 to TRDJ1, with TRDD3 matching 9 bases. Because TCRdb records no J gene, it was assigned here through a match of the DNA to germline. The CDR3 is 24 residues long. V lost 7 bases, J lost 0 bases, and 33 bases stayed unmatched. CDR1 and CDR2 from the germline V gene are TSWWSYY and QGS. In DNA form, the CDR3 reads TGTGCTCTTGAGGCCCGAAACGTAATTCCTGAGCCGGGGGATACTAGTGGGTACACCGATAAACTCATCTTT. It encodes CALEARNVIPEPGDTSGYTDKLIF.

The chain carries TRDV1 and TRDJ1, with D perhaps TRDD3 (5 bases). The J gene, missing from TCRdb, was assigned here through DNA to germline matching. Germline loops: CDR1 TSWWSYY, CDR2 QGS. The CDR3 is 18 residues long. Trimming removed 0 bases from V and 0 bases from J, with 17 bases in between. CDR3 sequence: CALGELSVMGLYTDKLIF. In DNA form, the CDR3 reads TGTGCTCTTGGGGAACTTTCAGTCATGGGGCTGTACACCGATAAACTCATCTTT.

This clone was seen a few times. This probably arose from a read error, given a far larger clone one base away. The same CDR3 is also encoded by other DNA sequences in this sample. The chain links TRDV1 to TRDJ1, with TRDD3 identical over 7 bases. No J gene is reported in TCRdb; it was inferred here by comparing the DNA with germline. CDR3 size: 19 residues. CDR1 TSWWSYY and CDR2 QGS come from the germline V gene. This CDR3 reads CALGEPSLPLLRGIHKLIF. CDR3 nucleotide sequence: TGTGCTCTCGGGGAACCATCTCTTCCCTTGTTAAGGGGGATCCATAAACTCATCTTT.

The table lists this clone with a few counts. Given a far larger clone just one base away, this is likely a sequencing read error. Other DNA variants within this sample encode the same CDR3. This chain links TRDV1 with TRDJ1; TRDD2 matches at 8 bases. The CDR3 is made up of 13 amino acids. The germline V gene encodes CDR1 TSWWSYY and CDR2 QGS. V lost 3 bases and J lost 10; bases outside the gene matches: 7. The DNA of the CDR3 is TGTGCTCTTGGGGAGCTTCCTACCGGTGTACTCATCTTT. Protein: CALGELPTGVLIF.

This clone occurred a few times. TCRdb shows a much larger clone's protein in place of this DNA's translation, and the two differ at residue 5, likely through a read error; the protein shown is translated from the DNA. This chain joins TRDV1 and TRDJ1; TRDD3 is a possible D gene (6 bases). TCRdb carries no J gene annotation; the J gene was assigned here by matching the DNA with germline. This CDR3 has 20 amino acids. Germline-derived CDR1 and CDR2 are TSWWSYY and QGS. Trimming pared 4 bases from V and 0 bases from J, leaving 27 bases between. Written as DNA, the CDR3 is TGTGCTCTTGGGGGACTATTCAAAAATACTTACTGGGTATACACCGATAAACTCATCTTT. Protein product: CALGGLFKNTYWVYTDKLIF.

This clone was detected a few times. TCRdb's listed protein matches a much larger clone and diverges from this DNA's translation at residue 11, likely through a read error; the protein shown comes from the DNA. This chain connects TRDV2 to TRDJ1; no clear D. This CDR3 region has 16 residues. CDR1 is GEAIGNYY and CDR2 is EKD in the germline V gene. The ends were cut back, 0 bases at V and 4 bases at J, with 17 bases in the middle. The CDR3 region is CACDTLVGPHIDKLIF. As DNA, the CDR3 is TGTGCCTGTGACACCTTGGTTGGCCCTCACATCGATAAACTCATCTTT.

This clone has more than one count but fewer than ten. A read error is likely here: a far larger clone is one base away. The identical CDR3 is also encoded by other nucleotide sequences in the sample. CDR3 loop: CALGELGGLCPSPGGTDKLIF. CDR3 DNA sequence: TGTGCTCTTGGGGAACTTGGGGGCCTCTGCCCCAGCCCTGGGGGCACCGATAAACTCATCTTT. V and J are TRDV1 and TRDJ1; the match to TRDD3 covers 7 bases. With 0 bases clipped from V and 1 base from J, the junction kept 20 bases outside the gene matches. Germline lookup yields CDR1 TSWWSYY and CDR2 QGS. This CDR3 comprises 21 residues.

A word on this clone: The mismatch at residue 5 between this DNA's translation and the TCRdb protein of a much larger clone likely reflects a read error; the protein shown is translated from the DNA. CDR3 sequence reads: CALGGLGSYTLNTDKLIF. CDR3 nucleotide sequence: TGTGCTCTTGGGGGACTAGGATCCTACACCCTCAACACCGATAAACTCATCTTT. The V and J genes are TRDV1 and TRDJ1, with D possibly TRDD2 on 6 matching bases. In the absence of a J gene in TCRdb, the DNA was matched to germline to assign it here. The CDR3 runs to 18 residues. V was pared by 4 bases and J by 0 bases, with 21 bases between. Germline V lookup: CDR1 TSWWSYY, CDR2 QGS.

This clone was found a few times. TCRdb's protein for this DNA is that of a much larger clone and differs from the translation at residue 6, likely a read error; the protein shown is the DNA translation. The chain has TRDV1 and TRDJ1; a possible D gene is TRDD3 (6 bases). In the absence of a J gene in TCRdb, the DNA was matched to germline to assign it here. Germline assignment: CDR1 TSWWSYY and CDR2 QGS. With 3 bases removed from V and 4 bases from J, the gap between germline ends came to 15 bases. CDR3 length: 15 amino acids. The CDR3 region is CALGDSRWGGDKLIF. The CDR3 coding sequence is TGTGCTCTTGGGGATTCTCGGTGGGGGGGCGATAAACTCATCTTT.

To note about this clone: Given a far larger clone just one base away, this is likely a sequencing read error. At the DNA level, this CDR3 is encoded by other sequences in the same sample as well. CDR3 loop: CALGESLLDLLHGDVGTDKLIF. In DNA, the CDR3 is TGTGCTCTTGGGGAAAGTCTACTTGACCTACTCCATGGGGACGTGGGAACCGATAAACTCATCTTC. The V gene call is TRDV1, and the J gene call is absent; TRDD3 is the table's D call, not checked against the DNA. The CDR3 consists of 22 residues. Germline V gene lookup returns CDR1 TSWWSYY and CDR2 QGS.

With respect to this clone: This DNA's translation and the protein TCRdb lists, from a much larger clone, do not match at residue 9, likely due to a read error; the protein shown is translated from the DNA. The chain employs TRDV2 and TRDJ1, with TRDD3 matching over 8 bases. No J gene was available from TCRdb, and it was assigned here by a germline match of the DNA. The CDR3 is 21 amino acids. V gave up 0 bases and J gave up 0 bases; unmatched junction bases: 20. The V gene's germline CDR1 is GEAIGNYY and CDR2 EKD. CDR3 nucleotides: TGTGCCTGTGACACCCGGCCTTCGCACGTACTGGGGGCCTCGTACACCGATAAACTCATCTTT. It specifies CACDTRPSHVLGASYTDKLIF.

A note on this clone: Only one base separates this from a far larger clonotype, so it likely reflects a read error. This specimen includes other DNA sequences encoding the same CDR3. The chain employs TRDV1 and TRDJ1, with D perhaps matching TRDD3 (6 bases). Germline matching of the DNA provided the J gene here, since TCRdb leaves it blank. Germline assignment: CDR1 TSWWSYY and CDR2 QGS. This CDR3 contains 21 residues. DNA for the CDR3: TGTGCACTTGGGGAACTGGGCCTCCTCCTTCTTACGGGGAGGTACACCGATAAACTCATCTTT. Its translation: CALGELGLLLLTGRYTDKLIF.

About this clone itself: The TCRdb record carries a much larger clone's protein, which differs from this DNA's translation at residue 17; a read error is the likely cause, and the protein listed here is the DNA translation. As DNA, the CDR3 is TGTGCTCTTGGGGTCGCCTTCCCAACAACTAATCCCTACACCGATAAACCCATCTTT. This translates into CALGVAFPTTNPYTDKPIF. The J gene was not called, though the V gene is TRDV1; TRDD2 is taken as the D call from the table, unchecked against the DNA. Germline values: CDR1 TSWWSYY, CDR2 QGS. This CDR3 comprises 19 residues.

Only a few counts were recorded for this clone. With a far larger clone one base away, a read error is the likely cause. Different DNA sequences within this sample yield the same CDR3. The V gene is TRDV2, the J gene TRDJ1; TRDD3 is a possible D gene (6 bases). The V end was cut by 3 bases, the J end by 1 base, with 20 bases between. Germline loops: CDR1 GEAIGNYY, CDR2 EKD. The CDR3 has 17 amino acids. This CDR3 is CACDGRIPGGPTDKLIF. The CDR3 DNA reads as TGTGCCTGTGACGGAAGAATCCCAGGGGGACCCACCGATAAACTCATCTTT.

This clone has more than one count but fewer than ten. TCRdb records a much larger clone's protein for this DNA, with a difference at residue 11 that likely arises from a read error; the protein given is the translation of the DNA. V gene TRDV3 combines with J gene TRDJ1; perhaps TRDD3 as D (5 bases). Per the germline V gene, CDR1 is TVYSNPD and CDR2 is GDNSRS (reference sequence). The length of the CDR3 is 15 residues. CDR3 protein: CAFYTDWNGTGKLIF. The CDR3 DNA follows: TGTGCCTTTTACACGGACTGGAATGGCACCGGTAAACTCATCTTT. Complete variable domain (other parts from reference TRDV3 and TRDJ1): CDKVTQSSPDQTVASGSEVVLLCTYDTVYSNPDLFWYRIRPDYSFQFVFYGDNSRSEGADFTQGRFSVKHILTQKAFHLVISPVRTEDSATYYCAFYTDWNGTGKLIFGKGTRVTVEP.